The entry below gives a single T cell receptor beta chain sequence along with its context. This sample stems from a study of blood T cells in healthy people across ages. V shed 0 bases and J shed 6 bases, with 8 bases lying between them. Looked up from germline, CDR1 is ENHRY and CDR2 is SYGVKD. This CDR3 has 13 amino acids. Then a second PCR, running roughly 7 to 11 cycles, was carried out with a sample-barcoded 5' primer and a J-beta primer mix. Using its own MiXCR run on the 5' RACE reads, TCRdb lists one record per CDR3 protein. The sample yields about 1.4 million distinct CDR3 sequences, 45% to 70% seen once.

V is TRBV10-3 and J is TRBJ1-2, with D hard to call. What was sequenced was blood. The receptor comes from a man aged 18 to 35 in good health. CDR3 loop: CAISESARNGYTF. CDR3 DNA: TGTGCCATCAGTGAGTCGGCGCGGAATGGCTACACCTTC.